The clone carrying this TCR beta chain was counted only a few times. No antigen is known for it. The entry originates in a study of T cell responses to AZD1222 COVID-19 vaccine. Study-wide points: Compared with day 0, the breadth and depth of the Spike-specific TCR repertoire rose significantly after two doses of AZD1222.

The protocol was immunoSEQ multiplex PCR, while the TCRdb copy is restricted to in-frame clones and leaves out a portion. There are about 140,000 clones in the sample; 85% to 95% occur only once, and 12% lies in the top ten. Sequencing used peripheral blood, obtained after recovery from COVID-19. This clonotype was sampled from an adult who had recovered from COVID-19.

As DNA, the CDR3 is TGTGCCACCAGCAGAGAGGCGGGGGGACTTGCCGGGGAGCTGTTTTTT. As protein: CATSREAGGLAGELFF. This chain uses TRBV15 with TRBJ2-2; 8 positions agree with TRBD2. The CDR3 spans 16 residues. Germline CDR1 LNHNV, CDR2 YYDKDF (reference sequence). Trimming cost V 0 bases and J 6 bases; bases outside gene matches: 6.